This is a list of T cell receptor beta chains from one sample in a study of blood T cells in healthy people across ages. TCRdb re-called the 5' RACE reads through MiXCR, storing one row per CDR3 protein. In the table there are approximately 780,000 distinct CDR3 sequences, roughly 26% of which are singletons. The same data also contributed to another study, on T cells of mothers and their children.

Sequencing input: blood. The receptor set was obtained from a boy between 10 and 17 years old in good health. CDR3s include the opening cysteine and the closing phenylalanine or tryptophan. The D gene is left open where the match is weak. The size entry is marked missing in some rows and otherwise reads once, few, many or a size class.

v_gene	j_gene	d_gene	len	abundance	CDR3aa	CDR3nt
TRBV5-1	TRBJ2-3	TRBD2	17	NA	CASSFGLAGGPLDTQYF	TGCGCCAGCAGCTTCGGACTAGCGGGGGGGCCCTTGGATACGCAGTATTTT
TRBV5-1	TRBJ2-6	TRBD2	17	few	CASSFGGSHPGANVLTF	TGCGCCAGCAGCTTCGGCGGGAGCCACCCTGGGGCCAACGTCCTGACTTTC
TRBV18	TRBJ2-7	NA	15	NA	CASSPRSGDSYEQYF	TGTGCCAGCTCACCTAGGTCAGGGGACTCCTACGAGCAGTACTTC
TRBV5-5	TRBJ2-1	NA	16	few	CASSLSSGSSYNEQFF	TGTGCCAGCAGCTTGAGTTCAGGGTCGTCCTACAATGAGCAGTTCTTC
TRBV7-2	TRBJ1-3	NA	15	NA	CASSLTPGVGNTIYF	TGTGCCAGCAGCTTAACGCCCGGGGTTGGAAACACCATATATTTT
TRBV5-1	TRBJ1-1	NA	14	NA	CASSLSGTNSEAFF	TGCGCCAGCAGCTTGAGCGGGACAAATTCGGAAGCTTTCTTT
TRBV5-1	TRBJ2-1	TRBD2	15	few	CASSPGVAGGIEQFF	TGCGCCAGCAGCCCGGGGGTAGCGGGGGGGATTGAGCAGTTCTTC
TRBV6-5	TRBJ1-2	NA	11	few	CASRQGGGYTF	TGTGCCAGCAGGCAGGGAGGGGGCTACACCTTC
TRBV5-1	TRBJ2-5	TRBD1	16	NA	CASSFSFGQGEETQYF	TGCGCCAGCAGCTTTTCCTTCGGACAGGGCGAGGAGACCCAGTACTTC
TRBV20-1	TRBJ2-7	NA	12	NA	CSAPGERDEQYF	TGCAGTGCCCCGGGAGAGCGGGACGAGCAGTACTTC
TRBV5-6	TRBJ2-6	NA	15	few	CASSSNRAVTNVLTF	TGTGCCAGCAGCTCAAACCGGGCCGTAACAAACGTCCTGACCTTC
TRBV6-1	TRBJ1-1	TRBD1	15	NA	CASGSPGQGITEAFF	TGTGCCAGCGGATCTCCGGGACAGGGGATCACTGAAGCTTTCTTT
TRBV2	TRBJ1-5	TRBD1	14	NA	CASREQGFNQPQHF	TGTGCCAGCAGGGAACAGGGGTTCAATCAGCCCCAGCATTTT
TRBV28	TRBJ2-4	NA	15	NA	CASSAPGRGRNIQYF	TGTGCCAGCAGTGCCCCGGGACGTGGACGGAACATTCAGTATTTC
TRBV4-2	TRBJ2-1	NA	16	NA	CASSQDWDGGFDEQFF	TGTGCCAGCAGCCAAGACTGGGACGGGGGATTCGATGAGCAGTTCTTC
TRBV7-6	TRBJ2-3	TRBD2	18	NA	CASSPLYLAGITTDTQYF	TGTGCCAGCAGCCCATTGTATCTAGCGGGCATTACCACAGATACGCAGTATTTT
TRBV29-1	TRBJ2-1	TRBD2	17	few	CSVGRTSGESSYNEQFF	TGCAGCGTTGGTAGGACTAGCGGGGAGAGCTCCTACAATGAGCAGTTCTTC
TRBV25-1	TRBJ2-5	NA	13	NA	CASTLDLGETQYF	TGTGCCAGCACCCTGGACCTGGGGGAGACCCAGTACTTC
TRBV20-1	TRBJ1-1	NA	12	NA	CSASPRGFEAFF	TGCAGTGCTTCCCCCCGGGGATTTGAAGCTTTCTTT
TRBV20-1	TRBJ2-7	NA	15	NA	CSARDASDYKYEQYF	TGCAGTGCTAGAGACGCGTCAGACTACAAGTACGAGCAGTACTTC
TRBV20-1	TRBJ1-6	NA	13	few	CSARVGPAGRLGF	TGCAGTGCTAGAGTGGGACCCGCGGGACGTCTAGGATTT
TRBV2	TRBJ2-4	NA	14	NA	CASSGGRDKNIQYF	TGTGCCAGCAGTGGGGGCAGGGATAAAAACATTCAGTACTTC
TRBV14	TRBJ2-1	TRBD1	16	NA	CASSQYRDSLYNEQFF	TGTGCCAGCAGCCAGTACCGGGACAGCCTGTACAATGAGCAGTTCTTC
TRBV29-1	TRBJ2-3	TRBD2	16	NA	CSAPGLAGVRTDTQYF	TGCAGCGCTCCGGGACTAGCGGGAGTCCGCACAGATACGCAGTATTTT
TRBV5-1	TRBJ1-6	TRBD1	16	few	CASRQGTGVENSPLHF	TGCGCCAGCAGACAAGGGACAGGGGTGGAAAATTCACCCCTCCACTTT
TRBV24-1	TRBJ2-3	NA	12	NA	CATSDLGDTQYF	TGTGCCACCAGTGACTTAGGAGATACGCAGTATTTT
TRBV4-1	TRBJ1-2	NA	15	NA	CASSQDGGTANGYTF	TGCGCCAGCAGCCAAGATGGCGGGACTGCCAATGGCTACACCTTC
TRBV12-3/TRBV12-4	TRBJ1-1	NA	18	few	CASTPPSGGASMNTEAFF	TGTGCCAGCACCCCCCCCAGCGGCGGGGCGAGCATGAACACTGAAGCTTTCTTT
TRBV12-3/TRBV12-4	TRBJ1-5	NA	17	few	CASSLAGGDMKNQPQHF	TGTGCCAGCAGTTTAGCGGGGGGGGACATGAAAAATCAGCCCCAGCATTTT
TRBV12-3/TRBV12-4	TRBJ2-3	TRBD2	16	few	CASSGLTSDSTDTQYF	TGTGCCAGCAGTGGGTTGACTAGCGATTCCACAGATACGCAGTATTTT
TRBV12-3/TRBV12-4	TRBJ1-4	NA	17	many	CASSPTRKAATNEKLFF	TGTGCCAGCAGTCCCACGCGAAAGGCAGCAACTAATGAAAAACTGTTTTTT
TRBV5-1	TRBJ2-5	TRBD1	15	NA	CASSFGQGGQETQYF	TGCGCCAGCAGCTTTGGACAGGGGGGTCAAGAGACCCAGTACTTC
TRBV6-6	TRBJ2-1	NA	16	NA	CASSYSIWGSYNEQFF	TGTGCCAGCAGTTACTCGATTTGGGGGTCCTACAATGAGCAGTTCTTC
TRBV9	TRBJ1-3	NA	17	NA	CASSIDQGRSSGNTIYF	TGTGCCAGCAGCATCGATCAGGGGCGCAGCTCTGGAAACACCATATATTTT
TRBV6-4	TRBJ2-1	TRBD2	15	NA	CASGTGTSALNEQFF	TGTGCCAGCGGAACCGGGACTAGCGCTCTCAATGAGCAGTTCTTC
TRBV29-1	TRBJ2-7	NA	14	few	CSVARSWPSYEQYF	TGCAGCGTTGCGAGATCTTGGCCCTCCTACGAGCAGTACTTC
TRBV18	TRBJ2-5	NA	13	NA	CASSPPVVETQYF	TGTGCCAGCTCACCACCAGTGGTAGAGACCCAGTACTTC
TRBV3-1	TRBJ1-1	TRBD1	15	few	CASSQGTGVNTEAFF	TGTGCCAGCAGCCAGGGGACAGGAGTGAACACTGAAGCTTTCTTT
TRBV7-9	TRBJ2-6	TRBD1	16	few	CASSRQGSAGANVLTF	TGTGCCAGCAGCAGACAGGGATCGGCTGGGGCCAACGTCCTGACTTTC
TRBV4-3	TRBJ2-3	TRBD1	15	NA	CASSQDPGGTDTQYF	TGCGCCAGCAGCCAAGATCCAGGGGGAACAGATACGCAGTATTTT
TRBV12-3/TRBV12-4	TRBJ2-7	TRBD1	15	NA	CASSFGGQGVGEQYF	TGTGCCAGCAGTTTCGGGGGACAGGGGGTCGGGGAGCAGTACTTC
TRBV25-1	TRBJ1-1	NA	15	NA	CASSEQGRLNTEAFF	TGTGCCAGCAGTGAACAGGGGCGGCTGAACACTGAAGCTTTCTTT
TRBV7-6	TRBJ2-1	NA	11	NA	CASSSRSEQFF	TGTGCCAGCAGCTCAAGGAGTGAGCAGTTCTTC
TRBV15	TRBJ2-1	NA	15	few	CATSPEGRSYNEQFF	TGTGCCACCAGCCCGGAGGGTCGGTCCTACAATGAGCAGTTCTTC
TRBV15	TRBJ1-6	NA	13	NA	CATSRTYNSPLHF	TGTGCCACCAGCAGAACCTATAATTCACCCCTCCACTTT
TRBV9	TRBJ2-4	NA	13	NA	CASSENDGNIQYF	TGTGCCAGCAGCGAGAATGATGGAAACATTCAGTACTTC
TRBV19	TRBJ1-2	TRBD1	14	NA	CASTPGTGINGYTF	TGTGCCAGTACCCCCGGGACAGGGATTAACGGCTACACCTTC
TRBV12-3/TRBV12-4	TRBJ2-7	NA	12	NA	CASRSGTYEQYF	TGTGCCAGCAGGTCGGGAACCTACGAGCAGTACTTC
TRBV7-9	TRBJ2-1	NA	13	few	CASSHDLLNEQFF	TGTGCCAGCAGCCACGACCTGTTAAATGAGCAGTTCTTC
TRBV20-1	TRBJ2-7	TRBD2	15	few	CSAIRGRGGLNEQYF	TGCAGTGCTATCCGGGGGCGGGGGGGCCTCAACGAGCAGTACTTC
TRBV11-2	TRBJ2-1	NA	14	NA	CASSLTRTVNEQFF	TGTGCCAGCAGCTTAACGAGGACAGTCAATGAGCAGTTCTTC
TRBV5-1	TRBJ1-1	NA	15	NA	CASSPSQATNTEAFF	TGCGCCAGCAGCCCCTCACAGGCTACGAACACTGAAGCTTTCTTT
TRBV7-2	TRBJ2-5	TRBD2	15	few	CASSIQAGEQETQYF	TGTGCCAGCAGCATCCAAGCGGGGGAGCAAGAGACCCAGTACTTC